The 6 T cell receptor beta chains in this list originate from one sample, sequenced in a study of PD-1 blockade in classical Hodgkin lymphoma. Profiled with immunoSEQ multiplex PCR; TCRdb holds only in-frame clones, not every one. The sample has under 35,000 clones, roughly 90% seen once; the top ten hold approximately 0.35%. Time point indicated: newly diagnosed, previously untreated cHL patient sample. Starting with thawed PBMCs, CD4+ T cells were purified by magnetic negative selection. Sequenced input: CD4+ T cells from blood. Source of these receptors: a human donor with classical Hodgkin lymphoma.

The genes are TRBV21-1 and TRBJ2-5; no DNA check was done on the table's D call, TRBD2. TRBV21-1 is given as a pseudogene. This CDR3 has 15 residues. CDR3 sequence reads: CASSPTSGESETQYF. CDR3 sequence (DNA): TGTGCCAGCAGCCCGACTAGCGGGGAGTCGGAGACCCAGTACTTC.

This chain links TRBV2 with TRBJ2-1; 9 bases are shared with TRBD2. Germline V gene lookup returns CDR1 SNHLY and CDR2 FYNNEI. Germline trimming cut 7 bases from V and 7 bases from J; bases unmatched to any gene: 11. The CDR3 loop spans 15 amino acids. CDR3 in amino acids: CASKGLGLAGNEQFF. CDR3 nucleotide sequence: TGTGCCAGCAAGGGTTTGGGACTAGCTGGGAATGAGCAGTTCTTC.

The chain is built from TRBV5-4 and TRBJ2-5, with D possibly being TRBD1 (6 bases). V lost 2 bases and J 5 bases, leaving 10 bases between the germline ends. Germline values: CDR1 SGHNT, CDR2 YYREEE (reference sequence). The CDR3 sequence is 13 residues long. CDR3 nucleotide sequence: TGTGCCAGCAGCTTCAGGGGAGAGGAGACCCAGTACTTC. It codes for CASSFRGEETQYF.

The chain has TRBV6-1 and TRBJ2-7; D ambiguous. The germline V and J ends were trimmed by 3 bases and 5 bases, with 5 bases remaining between them. Germline loops: CDR1 MNHNS, CDR2 SASEGT. The CDR3 runs 11 residues. The CDR3 loop reads CASSDSHEQYF. The CDR3 DNA reads TGTGCCAGCAGTGATAGTCACGAGCAGTACTTC.

The chain has TRBV6-1 and TRBJ2-4, with D possibly TRBD1 on 6 matching bases. With 3 bases removed from V and 4 bases from J, the gap between germline ends came to 10 bases. This CDR3 has 14 amino acids. Per the germline V gene, CDR1 is MNHNS and CDR2 is SASEGT. The CDR3 DNA follows: TGTGCCAGCAGTGACAGGGGACGGAAAAACATTCAGTACTTC. Encoded protein: CASSDRGRKNIQYF.

This clone showed up just once. The chain uses TRBV7-2 and TRBJ2-1; TRBD1 might be the D (6 bases). From germline, CDR1 is SGHTA and CDR2 FQGNSA. V shed 4 bases and J shed 5 bases, with 9 bases lying between them. The CDR3 is 13 residues long. CDR3 region: CASSSQGHNEQFF. CDR3 DNA: TGTGCCAGCAGCTCCCAGGGGCACAATGAGCAGTTCTTC.